What follows are 6 T cell receptor beta chains derived from one specimen sequenced in a study of blood T cell repertoires in COVID-19. Profiled with immunoSEQ multiplex PCR; TCRdb holds only in-frame clones, not every one. The profile shows 220,000 or so clones, approximately 90% of them singletons. Sequenced input: peripheral blood. Receptors originate from a man aged 55 to 70 with COVID-19, enrolled during active disease.

The rearrangement uses TRBV6-5 and TRBJ1-6; D is unclear. Germline V lookup: CDR1 MNHEY, CDR2 SVGAGI. The CDR3 runs 13 residues. V was pared by 2 bases and J by 14 bases, with 13 bases between. The CDR3 reads CASSYRLNEALHF. Written as DNA, the CDR3 is TGTGCCAGCAGTTACCGCCTTAATGAGGCCCTCCACTTT.

The rearrangement joins TRBV6-6 to TRBJ2-7; the match to TRBD1 covers 9 bases. In germline, CDR1 is MNHNY, CDR2 SVGAGI (reference sequence). The trim removed 5 bases at V and 5 bases at J, leaving 10 bases unmatched. The CDR3 runs to 15 residues. CDR3 loop: CASSRSGTGFDEQYF. DNA for the CDR3: TGTGCCAGCAGTCGATCCGGGACAGGGTTCGACGAGCAGTACTTC.

The CDR3, as DNA: TGTGCCAGCAGGTTGACAGGCGCTACTGAAGCTTTCTTT. This codes for CASRLTGATEAFF. This chain links TRBV27 with TRBJ1-1; a weak D match, TRBD1 (6 bases). Germline V gene data show CDR1 as MNHEY and CDR2 as SMNVEV (reference sequence). The CDR3 totals 13 residues. V was shortened by 6 bases and J by 5 bases, with 13 bases between the two germline ends.

This chain uses TRBV11-2 with TRBJ2-7, with D perhaps matching TRBD1 (7 bases). V was pared by 1 base and J by 4 bases, with 14 bases between. This CDR3 region has 15 residues. Germline values: CDR1 SGHAT, CDR2 FQNNGV. The CDR3 DNA reads as TGTGCCAGCAGCTTAGCCCAGACAGGGAGGTACGAGCAGTACTTC. This translates into CASSLAQTGRYEQYF.

The chain has TRBV7-3 and TRBJ1-1; D remains ambiguous. This CDR3 spans 13 amino acids. The ends were cut back, 4 bases at V and 0 bases at J, with 6 bases in the middle. CDR1 SGHTA and CDR2 FQGTGA come from the germline V gene. This CDR3 is CASSSQMNTEAFF. Written as DNA, the CDR3 is TGTGCCAGCAGCTCGCAGATGAACACTGAAGCTTTCTTT. Combining the CDR3 with reference TRBV7-3 and TRBJ1-1 gives the whole variable domain GAGVSQTPSNKVTEKGKYVELRCDPISGHTALYWYRQSLGQGPEFLIYFQGTGAADDSGLPNDRFFAVRPEGSVSTLKIQRTERGDSAVYLCASSSQMNTEAFFGQGTRLTVV.

The gene calls are TRBV5-5 and TRBJ2-2, with 8 bases matching TRBD1. Germline loops: CDR1 SGHKS, CDR2 YYEKEE (reference sequence). The CDR3 has 17 residues. The V gene end was trimmed by 4 bases and the J gene end by 1 base; junction bases not matched to a gene: 9. The CDR3: CASSGAPGTGNTGELFF. CDR3 nucleotide sequence: TGTGCCAGCAGCGGCGCTCCCGGGACAGGGAACACCGGGGAGCTGTTTTTT.